This TCR beta chain is drawn from a study of cytomegalovirus exposure and HLA in healthy donors. On the study more broadly: An early release of data contained tens of millions of unique TCRs, which came from HLA-typed donors.

The primer mix had 60 Vbeta and 13 Jbeta primers. The method was immunoSEQ multiplex PCR; TCRdb's version includes in-frame clones alone and lacks a portion of them. Of 150,000 to 200,000 clones listed, over 60% are singletons. The V gene's germline CDR1 is MNHEY and CDR2 SVGAGI. V gave up 0 bases and J gave up 4 bases, with 15 bases separating them. This CDR3 is 16 amino acids long. With respect to this clone: Its specificity is not known.

Points from the study as a whole: TCR beta V- and J-gene trimming, according to a later analysis, was linked to a missense DCLRE1C variant. The study recorded more than 150 TCR beta chains that were cytomegalovirus-associated.

The sample comprised PBMCs. The origin of this receptor is a girl between 10 and 17 years old in good health and CMV-seronegative. J is TRBJ1-1 and V is TRBV6-5, with D possibly matching TRBD1 (5 bases). CDR3 sequence (DNA): TGTGCCAGCAGTTACTCTCCGACAGAGTATAGCACTGAAGCTTTCTTT. This encodes CASSYSPTEYSTEAFF.